This T cell receptor (beta chain) was documented in a study of blood T cell repertoires in COVID-19. Study context: The samples span acute and convalescent COVID-19 from the United States, Italy and Spain.

Grouping used clinical history reported by participants in a survey and questionnaire. Cohort 3 donors counted as recovered after two negative PCRs, clearance, or resolved symptoms. In the original processing: Cell counts per sample came from amplifying reference gene primers. TCRdb keeps only in-frame clones here, not all; method: immunoSEQ multiplex PCR. Clone size and the V and J calls come from that table; the DNA yielded D and trimming. Counted here are nearly 200,000 clones, 65% to 85% occurring once; the ten biggest clones make up less than 8.5%. V shed 5 bases and J 6 bases; nucleotides not matched to a gene: 5. This CDR3 region has 15 residues. The germline V gene encodes CDR1 LGHDT and CDR2 YNNKEL (reference sequence).

The TCR comes from a man aged 35-49 years who had recovered from COVID-19. Specimen: PBMCs or T cells enriched from blood (not recorded which). This sequence joins TRBV3-1 (or the pseudogene TRBV3-2) and TRBJ1-4; TRBD1 matches at 11 bases. The CDR3 spells CASSGPGQGDEKLFF. The DNA of the CDR3 is TGTGCCAGCAGCGGTCCGGGACAGGGGGATGAAAAACTGTTTTTT.